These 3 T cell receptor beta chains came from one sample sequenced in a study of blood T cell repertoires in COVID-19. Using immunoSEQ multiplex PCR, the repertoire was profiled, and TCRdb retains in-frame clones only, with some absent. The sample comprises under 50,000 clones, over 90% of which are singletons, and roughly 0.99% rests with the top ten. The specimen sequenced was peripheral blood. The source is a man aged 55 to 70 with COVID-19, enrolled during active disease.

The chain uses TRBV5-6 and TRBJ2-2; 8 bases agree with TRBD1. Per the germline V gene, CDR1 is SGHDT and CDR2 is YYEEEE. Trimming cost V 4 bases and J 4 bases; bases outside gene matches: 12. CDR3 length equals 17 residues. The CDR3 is CASSAWARDRLTGELFF. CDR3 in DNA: TGTGCCAGCAGCGCCTGGGCCCGGGACAGGCTCACCGGGGAGCTGTTTTTT.

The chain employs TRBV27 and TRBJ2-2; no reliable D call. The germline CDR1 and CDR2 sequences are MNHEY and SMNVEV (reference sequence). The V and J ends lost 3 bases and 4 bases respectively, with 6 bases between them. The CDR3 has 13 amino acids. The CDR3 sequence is CASSFFSTGELFF. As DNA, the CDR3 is TGTGCCAGCAGTTTTTTTAGCACCGGGGAGCTGTTTTTT.

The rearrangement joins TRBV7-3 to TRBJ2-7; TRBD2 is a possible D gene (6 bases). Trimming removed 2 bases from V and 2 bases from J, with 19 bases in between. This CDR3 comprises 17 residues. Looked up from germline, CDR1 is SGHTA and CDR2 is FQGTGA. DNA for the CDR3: TGTGCCAGCAGCTTAGCGGGGCGGAATTCCCCGGCCTACGAGCAGTACTTC. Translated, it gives CASSLAGRNSPAYEQYF.